The 21 T cell receptor beta chains reported below all come from one sample, sequenced in a study of human T cells and chemical hapten exposure. Specified time point: patch test 2, 6 weeks after DPC sensitization. Treatment in this sample: therapeutic diphenylcyclopropenone sensitization with weekly scalp DPC. TCRdb recomputed calls from the RACE reads with MiXCR, one row per CDR3 protein. The sample holds approximately 84,000 distinct CDR3 sequences; roughly a tenth are singletons and the top ten take 2.5%. Sample: whole blood, taken in connection with sensitization to the hapten diphenylcyclopropenone (DPC). These receptors were collected from a woman aged 25 to 39 with alopecia areata. Some clones in this sample may be carry-over from other donors' samples.

At least ten counts were recorded for this clonotype. The V gene is TRBV27, the J gene TRBJ2-1; 10 bases agree with TRBD2. This CDR3 comprises 18 residues. Trimming cost V 3 bases and J 7 bases; bases outside gene matches: 15. CDR1 MNHEY and CDR2 SMNVEV come from the germline V gene (reference sequence). The CDR3 DNA follows: TGTGCCAGCAGTTTTCTTTTGAAGCGGGGGGGCAATAGTAATGAGCAGTTCTTC. Protein sequence: CASSFLLKRGGNSNEQFF.

This clonotype was seen a few times. The rearrangement joins TRBV11-1 to TRBJ2-3; D may be TRBD1 or TRBD2 (5 bases each). The V end was cut by 5 bases, the J end by 4 bases, with 10 bases between. The CDR3 covers 13 residues. The germline V gene encodes CDR1 SGHAT and CDR2 FQDESV (reference sequence). This CDR3 reads CASSPTGPDTQYF. CDR3 bases: TGTGCCAGCAGCCCGACGGGGCCAGATACGCAGTATTTT.

This clonotype has ten or more counts. The chain carries TRBV29-1 and TRBJ2-1; unclear D gene. Germline values: CDR1 SQVTM, CDR2 ANQGSEA. The CDR3 has 15 amino acids. Trimming shortened V by 2 bases and J by 1 base, and 12 bases separated the two germline ends. CDR3 DNA: TGCAGCGTTGAACGCCTCCTGGGATCCTACAATGAGCAGTTCTTC. Translation: CSVERLLGSYNEQFF.

V usage is TRBV4-1 and J usage is TRBJ2-7; 7 bases agree with TRBD1. CDR1 MGHRA and CDR2 YSYEKL come from the germline V gene. This CDR3 is 14 amino acids long. V shed 4 bases, J shed 2 bases, and the junction held 5 bases outside the gene matches. The CDR3 loop reads CASSRDTGAYEQYF. The CDR3 coding sequence is TGCGCCAGCAGCCGCGATACAGGGGCCTACGAGCAGTACTTC.

This clonotype was observed many times. The rearrangement links TRBV6-2 or TRBV6-3 to TRBJ1-2; D may be TRBD1 (5 bases). From germline, CDR1 is MNHEY and CDR2 SVGEGT. V was clipped by 6 bases and J by 4 bases, with 9 bases between them. The CDR3 extends over 12 amino acids. CDR3 sequence: CASSRDAYGYTF. The DNA for the CDR3 is TGTGCCAGCAGCCGGGACGCCTATGGCTACACCTTC.

J is TRBJ1-1 and V is TRBV5-1; TRBD1 might be the D (5 bases). V was trimmed by 3 bases and J by 5 bases, leaving 14 bases between them. The CDR3 spans 14 residues. The germline V gene has CDR1 SGHRS and CDR2 YFSETQ. The CDR3 DNA follows: TGCGCCAGCAGCTCGACAGCCCAGGGAACTGAAGCTTTCTTT. It codes for CASSSTAQGTEAFF. The full variable domain, rest sourced from reference TRBV5-1 and TRBJ1-1, is KAGVTQTPRYLIKTRGQQVTLSCSPISGHRSVSWYQQTPGQGLQFLFEYFSETQRNKGNFPGRFSGRQFSNSRSEMNVSTLELGDSALYLCASSSTAQGTEAFFGQGTRLTVV.

There are a few counts of this clonotype. V is TRBV6-6 and J is TRBJ1-2; no definite D call. This CDR3 spans 13 amino acids. Trimming stripped 0 bases from V and 8 bases from J, with 10 bases between. Germline-derived CDR1 and CDR2 are MNHNY and SVGAGI (reference sequence). The CDR3 region is CASSYSGGKGYTF. CDR3 sequence (DNA): TGTGCCAGCAGTTACTCAGGTGGAAAAGGCTACACCTTC.

This clonotype was observed at least ten times. The chain recombines TRBV20-1 with TRBJ1-3; TRBD1 matches at 8 bases. Germline assignment: CDR1 DFQATT and CDR2 SNEGSKA (reference sequence). The V and J ends lost 1 base and 0 bases, in that order; junction bases with no gene match: 5. CDR3 length equals 16 residues. CDR3 DNA sequence: TGCAGTGCTAGAGTGTACAGGGGGGGCTCTGGAAACACCATATATTTT. Protein product: CSARVYRGGSGNTIYF.

This clonotype was found many times. The rearrangement links TRBV4-1 to TRBJ1-5; the D is unclear. With 0 bases removed from V and 5 bases from J, the gap between germline ends came to 17 bases. CDR3 length equals 17 residues. Germline CDR1 MGHRA, CDR2 YSYEKL. CDR3 nucleotides: TGCGCCAGCAGCCAAGATAGAGGGTTCAGCGATGATCAGCCCCAGCATTTT. Protein: CASSQDRGFSDDQPQHF.

This clonotype showed up many times. V gene TRBV7-2 combines with J gene TRBJ2-3, with D unclear. The length of the CDR3 is 12 residues. Between the trimmed V and J ends, which lost 5 bases and 4 bases, there was a span of 7 bases. Germline CDR1 and CDR2: SGHTA and FQGNSA. CDR3 protein: CASSRAADTQYF. As DNA, the CDR3 is TGTGCCAGCAGCCGGGCGGCAGATACGCAGTATTTT. Drawing the rest from reference TRBV7-2 and TRBJ2-3, the complete variable domain is GAGVSQSPSNKVTEKGKDVELRCDPISGHTALYWYRQSLGQGLEFLIYFQGNSAPDKSGLPSDRFSAERTGGSVSTLTIQRTQQEDSAVYLCASSRAADTQYFGPGTRLTVL.

This clonotype has more than one count but fewer than ten. The chain combines TRBV28 with TRBJ2-7, with TRBD1 identical over 8 bases. V shed 6 bases and J 5 bases; nucleotides not matched to a gene: 9. Germline V gene sequence: CDR1 MDHEN, CDR2 SYDVKM. The CDR3 extends over 14 amino acids. The DNA for the CDR3 is TGTGCCAGCAGCCCGACAGGGGTAGTGCACGAGCAGTACTTC. Translation gives CASSPTGVVHEQYF. Full variable domain (outside the CDR3, taken from reference TRBV28 and TRBJ2-7): DVKVTQSSRYLVKRTGEKVFLECVQDMDHENMFWYRQDPGLGLRLIYFSYDVKMKEKGDIPEGYSVSREKKERFSLILESASTNQTSMYLCASSPTGVVHEQYFGPGTRLTVT.

This chain uses TRBV12-3 or TRBV12-4 with TRBJ1-2; D not certain. V lost 2 bases to trimming and J lost 0 bases, with 7 bases between them. The CDR3 consists of 14 residues. For the CDR3, the DNA is TGTGCCAGCAGTTTAAGGCCCACTAACTATGGCTACACCTTC. Translating it yields CASSLRPTNYGYTF.

The chain uses TRBV28 and TRBJ1-1; weak D call: TRBD1 (6 bases). This CDR3 contains 15 residues. The V end was cut by 1 base, the J end by 6 bases, with 15 bases between. Germline V gene lookup returns CDR1 MDHEN and CDR2 SYDVKM. The CDR3 DNA follows: TGTGCCAGCAGTTTATATCTGGGGGGCGCGGCTGAAGCTTTCTTT. This translates into CASSLYLGGAAEAFF. Together with reference TRBV28 and TRBJ1-1, the CDR3 gives the full variable domain: DVKVTQSSRYLVKRTGEKVFLECVQDMDHENMFWYRQDPGLGLRLIYFSYDVKMKEKGDIPEGYSVSREKKERFSLILESASTNQTSMYLCASSLYLGGAAEAFFGQGTRLTVV.

The sample holds a few counts of this clonotype. The rearrangement links TRBV9 to TRBJ2-7; tentative D call: TRBD2 (5 bases). Trimming removed 4 bases from V and 4 bases from J, with 12 bases in between. This CDR3 has 13 residues. CDR1 is SGDLS, CDR2 YYNGEE, per germline. The CDR3 sequence: CASSPREGYEQYF. DNA of the CDR3: TGTGCCAGCAGCCCCCGGGAAGGGTACGAGCAGTACTTC. Based on the CDR3 plus reference TRBV9 and TRBJ2-7, the full variable domain is DSGVTQTPKHLITATGQRVTLRCSPRSGDLSVYWYQQSLDQGLQFLIQYYNGEERAKGNILERFSAQQFPDLHSELNLSSLELGDSALYFCASSPREGYEQYFGPGTRLTVT.

V gene TRBV11-2 combines with J gene TRBJ2-3; TRBD1 agrees at 9 bases. Looked up from germline, CDR1 is SGHAT and CDR2 is FQNNGV. J lost 2 bases, V lost 5 bases, and 8 bases had no gene match. This CDR3 is 16 amino acids long. The CDR3 spells CASSKWGTGITDTQYF. The CDR3 bases are TGTGCCAGCAGCAAATGGGGGACAGGGATCACAGATACGCAGTATTTT.

The V gene is TRBV28, the J gene TRBJ2-5; D may be TRBD2 (6 bases). Germline assignment: CDR1 MDHEN and CDR2 SYDVKM. The CDR3 is made up of 16 amino acids. V lost 4 bases to trimming and J lost 1 base, with 16 bases between them. CDR3 nucleotide sequence: TGTGCCAGCAGTTCCACGGGAGTGGGGTTCCAAGAGACCCAGTACTTC. This translates into CASSSTGVGFQETQYF.

The chain links TRBV28 to TRBJ2-7; 15 bases line up with TRBD2. Trimming removed 7 bases from V and 2 bases from J; junction bases left unmatched: 9. Germline V gene lookup returns CDR1 MDHEN and CDR2 SYDVKM. This CDR3 has 17 amino acids. The DNA for the CDR3 is TGTGCCAGCAAAGGGACTAGCGGGAGGCCAGGCCCCTACGAGCAGTACTTC. Amino acid sequence: CASKGTSGRPGPYEQYF. Full variable domain (missing parts from reference TRBV28 and TRBJ2-7): DVKVTQSSRYLVKRTGEKVFLECVQDMDHENMFWYRQDPGLGLRLIYFSYDVKMKEKGDIPEGYSVSREKKERFSLILESASTNQTSMYLCASKGTSGRPGPYEQYFGPGTRLTVT.

This clonotype was counted a few times. This chain connects TRBV6-2 or TRBV6-3 to TRBJ1-2; 7 bases fit TRBD1. With 9 bases clipped from V and 7 bases from J, the junction kept 11 bases outside the gene matches. The CDR3 has 13 amino acids. Germline V gives CDR1 MNHEY, CDR2 SVGEGT. The CDR3 nucleotides read TGTGCCAGTATCCAGGGGGTTCATGCTGGCTACACCTTC. It is translated as CASIQGVHAGYTF.

The chain's CDR3 is CASSGIGAGGWYEQYF. CDR3 in DNA: TGTGCCAGCAGTGGGATCGGGGCAGGGGGCTGGTACGAGCAGTACTTC. The rearrangement joins TRBV7-2 to TRBJ2-7; 8 bases align to TRBD1. Germline CDR1 is SGHTA and CDR2 is FQGNSA. The length of the CDR3 is 16 residues. V lost 6 bases and J lost 4; bases outside the gene matches: 14.

This clonotype was counted a few times. V usage is TRBV20-1 and J usage is TRBJ2-3; D is unclear. The CDR3 totals 15 residues. The germline V gene encodes CDR1 DFQATT and CDR2 SNEGSKA (reference sequence). Trimming took 1 base from V and 5 from J, leaving 16 bases between them. The CDR3 DNA is TGCAGTGCTAGAGTCGGCTCCCAACCTGTAGATACGCAGTATTTT. This gives the protein CSARVGSQPVDTQYF.

The gene calls are TRBV28 and TRBJ1-2, with D perhaps TRBD1 (5 bases). V was clipped by 6 bases and J by 2 bases, with 10 bases between them. This CDR3 has 13 residues. The germline CDR1 and CDR2 sequences are MDHEN and SYDVKM. The chain's CDR3 is CASRRDGNYGYTF. In DNA form, the CDR3 reads TGTGCCAGCAGGCGGGACGGCAACTATGGCTACACCTTC.